This TCR beta chain came from a study of blood T cell repertoires in COVID-19 (dated by TCRdb to the early 2020s). Background on the whole study: Samples covering the acute and convalescent phases of COVID-19 were provided by collaborators in the United States, Italy and Spain. Subjects who had been exposed to COVID-19, were actively infected with it, or had recovered from it provided the deeply sampled blood TCRbeta repertoires that made up the dataset. The prospective study material was composed of cDNA or gDNA derived from T cells, B-cell-depleted T cells, or PBMCs. Samples were obtained from the ongoing ImmuneRACE study (first 160 participants) and from 1,000 to 1,500 subjects provided by 6 global collaborators. A freely available public database, intended as a resource for researchers studying the immune response to SARS-CoV-2, is where the repertoires were released. The sample metadata nearly always contained a de-identified subject ID, COVID-19 status, age in years and sex. Where available, HLA class I and class II types were obtained from metadata supplied by the sample provider rather than from assay-based typing.

Worth noting for this clone: It has no known antigen specificity. No base-level quality is on record; no much larger clone is a single base apart.

Counted from cysteine to phenylalanine, this CDR3 has 17 amino acids. The only DNA kept is the CDR3, 51 bases in frame from the first base. V sheds 1 base and J sheds 8 bases, leaving 20 bases between their ends. In the germline V gene, CDR1 corresponds to MGHRA and CDR2 to YSYEKL. One collaborating source in Seattle enrolled patients while the patients were actively infected and followed the patients over time throughout the course of disease. Each collaborating institution followed its own protocols to collect whole blood in K2EDTA tubes. For TCRbeta analysis, collaborator samples were shipped as frozen whole blood, as isolated PBMCs, or as DNA extracted from either sample type. TCRbeta CDR3 regions were amplified from genomic DNA using the immunoSEQ Assay, a bias-controlled multiplex PCR. Regarding the original processing steps: The number of nucleated cells in each sample was estimated from the amplification of reference gene primers within the assay. To quantify the absolute abundance of each unique TCRbeta CDR3 rearrangement, sequence reads were collapsed and filtered. Productive Simpson clonality was computed per sample as the square root of Simpson's diversity index over productive rearrangements. TCRdb's version of the immuneACCESS table is confined to in-frame rearrangements and falls short of the full clone set. An unresolved V gene accounts for under half of the shortfall where checked; the remainder is of unknown origin. V and J calls plus clone size are reproduced from that table; the DNA served to infer D and trimming. For this sample there are approximately 340,000 clones; about 87% appear just once. Approximately 9.9% of the sample lies in the top ten.

The full study reports these points: The quantity of clinical and demographic metadata differed by source and by participant and was supplied without curation.

The sample taken for sequencing was peripheral blood. The sequence was collected from a man younger than 40 with COVID-19, enrolled during active disease. The rearranged segments are TRBV4-1 and TRBJ1-4; the D gene identity is not certain. The DNA reads TGCGCCAGCAGCCAAGTACCCCGTGGCCGTCAATGGGAAAAACTGTTTTTT. It specifies CASSQVPRGRQWEKLFF.